This TCR beta chain comes out of a study of blood T cell repertoires in COVID-19 (dated by TCRdb to the early 2020s). Describing the broader study: Collaborator samples came from the United States, Italy and Spain and covered acute and convalescent phases of COVID-19. The repertoires were released in a freely available public database meant as a resource for research on the immune response to SARS-CoV-2. The samples were drawn from the first 160 participants of the ongoing ImmuneRACE study and from under 1,500 subjects provided by 6 global collaborators. The material from the prospective study consisted of cDNA or gDNA derived from T cells, B-cell-depleted T cells, or PBMCs. HLA class I and class II types, where available, came from metadata supplied by the sample provider rather than from assay-based typing. Deeply sampled blood TCRbeta repertoires from subjects exposed to, actively infected with, or recovered from COVID-19 were included in the dataset. Nearly every sample came with metadata listing a de-identified subject ID, COVID-19 status, age in years and sex. What the work shows at the level of the full study, not this receptor alone: The amount of clinical and demographic metadata varied by source and participant and was provided uncurated.

Trimming at the junction amounts to 6 bases on V and 3 bases on J, and the germline ends lie 9 bases apart. CDR1 MDHEN and CDR2 SYDVKM were looked up in the germline V gene. Including the terminal cysteine and phenylalanine, the CDR3 comprises 13 residues. The kept DNA is CDR3 alone, 39 bases in frame from the first base. A note on this clone: Its antigen has not been determined. Base qualities are not recorded, but no much larger clone differs from it by a single base.

Participants in the prospective study were enrolled through a virtual design, were aged roughly 18 to 100 years, and lived in some 24 United States geographic areas. Cohort assignment in the prospective study relied on participant-reported clinical history from a screening survey and a study questionnaire. ImmuneRACE Cohort 3 recovered participants were defined by two consecutive negative NP/OP PCR tests, healthcare professional clearance, or symptom resolution. Mobile phlebotomists in the prospective study collected whole blood, serum and a nasopharyngeal or oropharyngeal swab from every participant. Prospective study participants could optionally give additional blood draws and questionnaires over an approximately two-month period. Before DNA extraction, blood samples from the prospective study were shipped at room temperature or frozen. The immunoSEQ Assay, a bias-controlled multiplex PCR, was used to amplify TCRbeta CDR3 regions from genomic DNA. For the original study's pipeline: The number of nucleated cells in each sample was estimated from the amplification of reference gene primers within the assay. To quantify the absolute abundance of each unique TCRbeta CDR3 rearrangement, sequence reads were collapsed and filtered. For each sample, productive Simpson clonality was calculated by taking the square root of Simpson's diversity index across productive rearrangements. TCRdb re-hosts the immuneACCESS table, in-frame sequences only. Its copies lack some clones; in the studies checked, an unresolved V gene accounts for under half of them, and the cause for the rest is not known. The V and J calls and clone size are taken from that table; D and trimming were inferred from the DNA. For this sample there are under 500,000 clones; roughly nine tenths appear just once. The ten largest clones represent around 1.1% of the sample.

The rearrangement combines TRBV28 with TRBJ1-3; a weak D assignment points to TRBD1 (6 bases agree). The sequenced sample was PBMCs or T cells enriched from blood (not recorded which). This clonotype originated in a man aged 25-45 years who had recovered from COVID-19. CDR3 protein: CASRTQGGNTIYF. Here is the DNA: TGTGCCAGCAGAACACAGGGTGGAAACACCATATATTTT.